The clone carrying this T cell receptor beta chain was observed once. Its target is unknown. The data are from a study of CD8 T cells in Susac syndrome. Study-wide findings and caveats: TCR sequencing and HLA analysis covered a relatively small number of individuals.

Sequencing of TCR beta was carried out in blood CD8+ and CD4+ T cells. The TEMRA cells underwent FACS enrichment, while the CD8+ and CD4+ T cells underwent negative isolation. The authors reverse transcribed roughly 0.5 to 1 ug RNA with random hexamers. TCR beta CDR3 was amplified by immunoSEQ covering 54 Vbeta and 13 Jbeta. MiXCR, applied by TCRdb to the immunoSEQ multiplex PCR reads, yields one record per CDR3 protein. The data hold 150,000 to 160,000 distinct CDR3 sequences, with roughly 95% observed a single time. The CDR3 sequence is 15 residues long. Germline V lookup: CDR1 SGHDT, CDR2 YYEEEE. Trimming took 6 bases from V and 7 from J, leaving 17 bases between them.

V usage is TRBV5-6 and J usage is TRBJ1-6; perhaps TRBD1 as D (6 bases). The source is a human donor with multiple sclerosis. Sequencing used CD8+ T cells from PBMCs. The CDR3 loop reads CASNIRRDINSPLHF. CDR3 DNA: TGTGCCAGCAACATACGAAGGGACATAAATTCACCCCTCCACTTT.